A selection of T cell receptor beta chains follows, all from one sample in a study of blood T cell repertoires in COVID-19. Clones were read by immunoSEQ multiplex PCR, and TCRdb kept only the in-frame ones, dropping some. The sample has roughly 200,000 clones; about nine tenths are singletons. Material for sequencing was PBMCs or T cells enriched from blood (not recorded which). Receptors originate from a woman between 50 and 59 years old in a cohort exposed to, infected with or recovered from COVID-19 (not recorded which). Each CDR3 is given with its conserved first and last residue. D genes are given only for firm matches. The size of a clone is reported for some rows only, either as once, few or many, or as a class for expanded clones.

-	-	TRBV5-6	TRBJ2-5	TGTGCCAGCAGCTTGGCGGGTAGCATCGGGACCCAGTACTTC	CASSLAGSIGTQYF
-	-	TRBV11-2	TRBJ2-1	TGTGCCAGCAAGCAGGGTGGAGATGAGCAGTTCTTC	CASKQGGDEQFF
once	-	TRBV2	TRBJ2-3	TGTGCCAGCAGTTTAGCGACAGATACGCAGTATTTT	CASSLATDTQYF
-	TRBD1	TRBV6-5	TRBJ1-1	TGTGCCAGCAGGAAGGGGGACAGCAACACTGAAGCTTTCTTT	CASRKGDSNTEAFF
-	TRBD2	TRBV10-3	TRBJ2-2	TGTGCCATCAGTGATAGGTTCCGACTAGCGGGGGTTCGGAACACCGGGGAGCTGTTTTTT	CAISDRFRLAGVRNTGELFF
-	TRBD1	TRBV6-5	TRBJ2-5	TGTGCCAGCAGTTACGGGCGGGACAGGGCATGGGAGACCCAGTACTTC	CASSYGRDRAWETQYF
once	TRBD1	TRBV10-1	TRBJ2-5	TGCGCCAGCAGTCCCGGGACAGGGTTTCAAGAGACCCAGTACTTC	CASSPGTGFQETQYF
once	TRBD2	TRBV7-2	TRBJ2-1	TGTGCCAGCAGCGACTCGGGGGGGCCCTTCAATGAGCAGTTCTTC	CASSDSGGPFNEQFF
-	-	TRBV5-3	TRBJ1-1	TGTGCCAGAAGCGTCGGGGGGGCTCCAAGCGGTAGCACTGAAGCTTTCTTT	CARSVGGAPSGSTEAFF
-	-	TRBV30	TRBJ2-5	TGTGCCTGGAGTGTCGGTATTAAAGAGACCCAGTACTTC	CAWSVGIKETQYF
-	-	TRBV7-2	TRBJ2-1	TGTGCCAGCAGCTTAGCGTTCGGGGCGGGGTCCTACAATGAGCAGTTCTTC	CASSLAFGAGSYNEQFF
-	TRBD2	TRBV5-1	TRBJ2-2	TGCGCCAGCAGCCGAGATAGCGGGGGGCGTCTCACCGGGGAGCTGTTTTTT	CASSRDSGGRLTGELFF
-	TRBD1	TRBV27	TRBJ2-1	TGTGCCAGCAGTTTGGAGGGTTCACTTTCCCACAGGGGGAGCTACAATGAGCAGTTCTTC	CASSLEGSLSHRGSYNEQFF
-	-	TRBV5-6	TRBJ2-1	TGTGCCAGCAGCTTGGTGTTGGGAGGTGAGCAGTTCTTC	CASSLVLGGEQFF
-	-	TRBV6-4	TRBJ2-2	TGTGCCAGTGGACACAGGACCGGGGAGCTGTTTTTT	CASGHRTGELFF
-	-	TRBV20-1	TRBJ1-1	TGCAGTGCTAGTAACGGTGGTTACACTGAAGCTTTCTTT	CSASNGGYTEAFF
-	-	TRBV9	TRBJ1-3	TGTGCCAGCAGCGTAGACTCCAGGTGGCACTCTGGAAACACCATATATTTT	CASSVDSRWHSGNTIYF
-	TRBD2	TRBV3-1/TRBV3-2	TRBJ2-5	TGTGCCAGCAGCCCCCCCCGCAGCGGGGGCCAAGAGACCCAGTACTTC	CASSPPRSGGQETQYF
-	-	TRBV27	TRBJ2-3	TGTGCCAGCAGCTCCCGAACAGGGCGTAACACAGATACGCAGTATTTT	CASSSRTGRNTDTQYF
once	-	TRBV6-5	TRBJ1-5	TGTGCCAGCAGTTATTGGGGTTCGGGGCAGCCCCAGCATTTT	CASSYWGSGQPQHF
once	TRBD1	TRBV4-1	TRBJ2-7	TGCGCCAGCAGCCAATTTCGAGGCCGGGACAGGGATTACTACGAGCAGTACTTC	CASSQFRGRDRDYYEQYF
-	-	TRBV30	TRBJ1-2	TGTGCCTGGAGTCGACTGGGGCGTTATGAGGGCTACACCTTC	CAWSRLGRYEGYTF
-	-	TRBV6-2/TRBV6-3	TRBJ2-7	TGTGCCAGCAGTCGCGGACTATACTACGAGCAGTACTTC	CASSRGLYYEQYF
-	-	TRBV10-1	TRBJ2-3	TGCGCCAGCAGTGAAGGGTCAGCGGCAGATACGCAGTATTTT	CASSEGSAADTQYF